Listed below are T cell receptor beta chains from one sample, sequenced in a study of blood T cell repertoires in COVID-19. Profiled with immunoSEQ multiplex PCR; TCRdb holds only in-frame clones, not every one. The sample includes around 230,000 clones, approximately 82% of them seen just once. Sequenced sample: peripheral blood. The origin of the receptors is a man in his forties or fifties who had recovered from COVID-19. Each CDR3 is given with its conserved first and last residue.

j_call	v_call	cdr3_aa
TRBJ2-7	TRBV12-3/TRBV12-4	CASSGTGYEQYF
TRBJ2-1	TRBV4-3	CASSRTSGTVDEQFF
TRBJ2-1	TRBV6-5	CASSMSSYNEQFF
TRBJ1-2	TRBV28	CASSPRQGAVKGYTF
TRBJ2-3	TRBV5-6	CASSIGQGNPDTQYF
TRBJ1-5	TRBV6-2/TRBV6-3	CASSPTGTQPQHF
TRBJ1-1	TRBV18	CASSPGQGVSEAFF
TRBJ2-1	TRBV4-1	CASSPRDSLSYNEQFF
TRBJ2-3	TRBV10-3	CAIRAGQGTDTQYF
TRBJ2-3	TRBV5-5	CASSVVGQAYTDTQYF
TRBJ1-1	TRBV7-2	CASSSWGGRMNTEAFF
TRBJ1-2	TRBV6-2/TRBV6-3	CASSYERIYGYTF
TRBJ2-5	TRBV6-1	CASSGGETSGREETQYF
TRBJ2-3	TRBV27	CASSRTSPRGDTQYF
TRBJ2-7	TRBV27	CASSLREFVDEQYF
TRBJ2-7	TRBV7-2	CASSVTGTGELEQYF
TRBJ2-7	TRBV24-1	CATSDLGSTYEQYF
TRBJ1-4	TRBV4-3	CASSQDRGRTNEKLFF
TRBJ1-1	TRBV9	CASSVGGTGGHFF
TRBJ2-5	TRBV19	CASKGTVQETQYF
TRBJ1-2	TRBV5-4	CASSLRDIPTQGYTF
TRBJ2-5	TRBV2	CASREGETQYF